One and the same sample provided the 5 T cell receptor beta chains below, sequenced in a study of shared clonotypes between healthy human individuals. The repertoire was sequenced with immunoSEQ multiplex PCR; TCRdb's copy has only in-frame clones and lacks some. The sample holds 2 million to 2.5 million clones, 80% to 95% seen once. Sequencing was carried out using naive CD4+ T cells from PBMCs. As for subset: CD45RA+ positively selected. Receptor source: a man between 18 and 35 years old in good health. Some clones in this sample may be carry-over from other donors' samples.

CDR3 sequence (DNA): TGCGCCAGCAGCCTCGACAAGTCTCGCTCTGAAGCTTTCTTT. Translated, it gives CASSLDKSRSEAFF. The rearrangement joins TRBV4-3 to TRBJ1-1; unclear D gene. Germline V lookup: CDR1 LGHNA, CDR2 YSLEER. Trimming stripped 4 bases from V and 6 bases from J, with 15 bases between. This CDR3 is built from 14 residues.

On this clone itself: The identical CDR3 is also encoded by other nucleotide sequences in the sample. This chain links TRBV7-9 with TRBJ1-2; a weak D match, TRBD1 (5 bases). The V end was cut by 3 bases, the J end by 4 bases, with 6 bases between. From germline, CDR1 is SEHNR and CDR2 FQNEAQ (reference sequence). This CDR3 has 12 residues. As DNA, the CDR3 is TGTGCCAGCAGCTTTACAGGCTATGGCTACACCTTC. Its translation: CASSFTGYGYTF.

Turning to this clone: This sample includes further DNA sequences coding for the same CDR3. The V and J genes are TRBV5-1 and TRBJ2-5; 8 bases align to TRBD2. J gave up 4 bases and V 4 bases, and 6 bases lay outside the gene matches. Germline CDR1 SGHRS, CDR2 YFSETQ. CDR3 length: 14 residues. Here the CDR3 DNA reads TGCGCCAGCAGCCCCGGGGGGGCGGGAGAGACCCAGTACTTC. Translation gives CASSPGGAGETQYF.

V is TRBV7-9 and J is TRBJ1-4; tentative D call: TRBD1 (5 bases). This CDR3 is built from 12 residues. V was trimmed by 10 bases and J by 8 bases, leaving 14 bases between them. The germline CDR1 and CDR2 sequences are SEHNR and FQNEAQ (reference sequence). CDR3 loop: CATRVGQEKLFF. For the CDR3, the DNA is TGTGCCACCAGAGTGGGGCAGGAAAAACTGTTTTTT.

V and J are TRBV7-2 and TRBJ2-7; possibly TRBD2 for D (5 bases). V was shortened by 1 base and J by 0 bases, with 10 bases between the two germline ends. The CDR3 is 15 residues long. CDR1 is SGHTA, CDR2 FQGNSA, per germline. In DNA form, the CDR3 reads TGTGCCAGCAGCTTAGGGGTGGGGAGCTCCTACGAGCAGTACTTC. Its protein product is CASSLGVGSSYEQYF.